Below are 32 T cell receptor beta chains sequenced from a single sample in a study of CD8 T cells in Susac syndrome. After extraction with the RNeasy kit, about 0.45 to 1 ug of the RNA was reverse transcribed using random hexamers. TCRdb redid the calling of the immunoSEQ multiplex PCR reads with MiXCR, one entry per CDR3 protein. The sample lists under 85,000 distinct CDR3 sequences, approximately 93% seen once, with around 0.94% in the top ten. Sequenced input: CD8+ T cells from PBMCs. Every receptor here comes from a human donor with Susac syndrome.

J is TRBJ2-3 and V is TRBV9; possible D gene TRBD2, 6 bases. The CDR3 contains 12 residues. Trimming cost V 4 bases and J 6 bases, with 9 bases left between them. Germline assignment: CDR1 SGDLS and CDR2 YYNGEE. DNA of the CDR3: TGTGCCAGCAGCCCCAGCGGGGATACGCAGTATTTT. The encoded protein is CASSPSGDTQYF.

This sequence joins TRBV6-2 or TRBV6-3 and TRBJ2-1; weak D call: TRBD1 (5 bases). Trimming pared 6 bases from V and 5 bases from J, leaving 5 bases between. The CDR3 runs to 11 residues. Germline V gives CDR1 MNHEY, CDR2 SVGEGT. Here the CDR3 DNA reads TGTGCCAGCAGCAGGGACAATGAGCAGTTCTTC. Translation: CASSRDNEQFF.

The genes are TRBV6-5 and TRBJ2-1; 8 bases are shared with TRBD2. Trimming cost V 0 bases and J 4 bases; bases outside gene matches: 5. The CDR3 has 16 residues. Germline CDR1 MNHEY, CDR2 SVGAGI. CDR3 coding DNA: TGTGCCAGCAGTTACTCAACTAGCGGCCAATACAATGAGCAGTTCTTC. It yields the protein CASSYSTSGQYNEQFF.

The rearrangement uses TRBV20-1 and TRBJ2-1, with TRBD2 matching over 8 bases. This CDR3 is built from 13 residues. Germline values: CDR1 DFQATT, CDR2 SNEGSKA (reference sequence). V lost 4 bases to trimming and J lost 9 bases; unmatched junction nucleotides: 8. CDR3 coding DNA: TGCAGTGCTATTACTAGCGGTAGAATTGAGCAGTTCTTC. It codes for CSAITSGRIEQFF.

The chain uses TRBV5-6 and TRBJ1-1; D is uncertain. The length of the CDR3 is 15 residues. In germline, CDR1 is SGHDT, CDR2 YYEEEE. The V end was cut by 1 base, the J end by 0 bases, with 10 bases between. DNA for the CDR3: TGTGCCAGCAGCTTGATTGGACTCATGAACACTGAAGCTTTCTTT. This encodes CASSLIGLMNTEAFF.

CDR3 residues: CASGSIDRGPWDEQFF. The CDR3, as DNA: TGTGCCAGCGGCTCTATCGACAGGGGCCCCTGGGATGAGCAGTTCTTC. The rearrangement uses TRBV28 and TRBJ2-1; 8 nucleotides match TRBD1. In germline, CDR1 is MDHEN, CDR2 SYDVKM. Trimming removed 8 bases from V and 8 bases from J; junction bases left unmatched: 17. The CDR3 consists of 16 residues.

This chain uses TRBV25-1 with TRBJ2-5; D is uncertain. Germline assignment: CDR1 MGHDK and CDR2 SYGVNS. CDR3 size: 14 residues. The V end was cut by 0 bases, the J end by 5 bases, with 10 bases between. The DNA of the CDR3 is TGTGCCAGCAGTGAATACGGCGACGGGGAGACCCAGTACTTC. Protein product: CASSEYGDGETQYF.

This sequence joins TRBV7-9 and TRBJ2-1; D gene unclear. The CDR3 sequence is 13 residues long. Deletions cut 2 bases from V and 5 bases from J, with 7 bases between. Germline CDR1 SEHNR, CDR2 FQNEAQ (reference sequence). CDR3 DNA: TGTGCCAGCAGCTTAACACTTGACAATGAGCAGTTCTTC. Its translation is CASSLTLDNEQFF.

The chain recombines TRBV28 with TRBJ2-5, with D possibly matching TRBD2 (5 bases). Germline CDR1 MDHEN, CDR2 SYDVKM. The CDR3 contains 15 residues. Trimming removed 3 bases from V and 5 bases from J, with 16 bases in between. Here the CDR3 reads CASSFMGEVGETQYF. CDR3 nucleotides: TGTGCCAGCAGTTTCATGGGAGAGGTTGGGGAGACCCAGTACTTC.

The CDR3 DNA sequence: TGCAGTGCTAGAGAAGGGGACAGACTCAAAACCTATGGCTACACCTTC. It specifies CSAREGDRLKTYGYTF. The chain combines TRBV20-1 with TRBJ1-2, with TRBD1 matching over 7 bases. CDR1 and CDR2 from the germline V gene are DFQATT and SNEGSKA (reference sequence). The CDR3 has 16 amino acids. V was pared by 0 bases and J by 4 bases, with 11 bases of the junction left unmatched.

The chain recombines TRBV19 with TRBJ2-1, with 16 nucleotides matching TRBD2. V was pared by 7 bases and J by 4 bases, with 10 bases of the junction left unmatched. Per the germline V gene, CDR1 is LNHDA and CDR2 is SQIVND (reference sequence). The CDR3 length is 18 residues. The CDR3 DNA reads TGTGCCAGTACCGGGACTAGCGGGAGGGTGCCCCCTTACAATGAGCAGTTCTTC. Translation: CASTGTSGRVPPYNEQFF.

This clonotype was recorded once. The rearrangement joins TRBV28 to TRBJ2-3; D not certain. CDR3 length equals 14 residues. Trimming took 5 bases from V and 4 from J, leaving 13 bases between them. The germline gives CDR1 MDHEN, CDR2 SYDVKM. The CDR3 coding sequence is TGTGCCAGCAGTCCTTTCAGAACGGCAGATACGCAGTATTTT. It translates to CASSPFRTADTQYF.

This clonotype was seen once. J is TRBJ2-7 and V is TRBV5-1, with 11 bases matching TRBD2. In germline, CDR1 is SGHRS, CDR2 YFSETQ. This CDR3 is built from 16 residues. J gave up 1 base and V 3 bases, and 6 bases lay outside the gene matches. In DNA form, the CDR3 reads TGCGCCAGCAGCTGGGGACTAGCGGTACCATCCTACGAGCAGTACTTC. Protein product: CASSWGLAVPSYEQYF.

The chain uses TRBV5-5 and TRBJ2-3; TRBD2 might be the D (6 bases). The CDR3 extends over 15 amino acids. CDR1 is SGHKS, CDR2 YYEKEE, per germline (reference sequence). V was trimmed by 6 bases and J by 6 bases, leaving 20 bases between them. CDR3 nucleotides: TGTGCCAGCATCCTTTGGGGGGAGTCGGGCGATACGCAGTATTTT. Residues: CASILWGESGDTQYF.

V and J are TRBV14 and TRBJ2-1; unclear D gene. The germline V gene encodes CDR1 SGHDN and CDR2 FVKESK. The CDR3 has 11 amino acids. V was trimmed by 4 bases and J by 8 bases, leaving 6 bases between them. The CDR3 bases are TGTGCCAGCAGCCTGGCGTATGAGCAGTTCTTC. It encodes CASSLAYEQFF.

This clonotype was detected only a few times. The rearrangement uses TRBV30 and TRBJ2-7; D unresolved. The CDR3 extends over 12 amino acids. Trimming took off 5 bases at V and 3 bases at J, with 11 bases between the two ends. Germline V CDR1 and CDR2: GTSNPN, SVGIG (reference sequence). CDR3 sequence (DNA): TGTGCCTGGTCCAGTGGTCTCTACGAGCAGTACTTC. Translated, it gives CAWSSGLYEQYF.

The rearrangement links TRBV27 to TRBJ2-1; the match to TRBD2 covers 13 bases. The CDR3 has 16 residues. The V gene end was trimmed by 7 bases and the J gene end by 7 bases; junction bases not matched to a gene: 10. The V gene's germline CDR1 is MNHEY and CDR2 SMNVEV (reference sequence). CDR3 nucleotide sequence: TGTGCCAGCACCCCGACTAGCGGGGGGAATCGGAATGAGCAGTTCTTC. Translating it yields CASTPTSGGNRNEQFF.

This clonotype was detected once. The DNA for the CDR3 is TGTGCCAGCAGCCCTCGGACAGGGGCGTCTGGAAACACCATATATTTT. Protein sequence: CASSPRTGASGNTIYF. This sequence joins TRBV3-1 and TRBJ1-3; 9 positions match TRBD1. Per germline, CDR1 LGHDT and CDR2 YNNKEL (reference sequence). The J segment lost 1 base and the V segment lost 4 bases, leaving 5 bases of the junction unmatched. CDR3 size: 16 residues.

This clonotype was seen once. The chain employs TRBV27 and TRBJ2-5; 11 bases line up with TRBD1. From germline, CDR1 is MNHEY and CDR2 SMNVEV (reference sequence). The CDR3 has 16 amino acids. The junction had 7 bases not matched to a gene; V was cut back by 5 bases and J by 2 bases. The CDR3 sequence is CASSRTGGEEQETQYF. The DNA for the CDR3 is TGTGCCAGCAGTCGGACAGGGGGCGAGGAACAAGAGACCCAGTACTTC.

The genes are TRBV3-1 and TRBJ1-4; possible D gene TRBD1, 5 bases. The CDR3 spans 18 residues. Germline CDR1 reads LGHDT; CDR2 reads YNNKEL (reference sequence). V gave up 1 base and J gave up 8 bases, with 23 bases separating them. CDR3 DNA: TGTGCCAGCAGCCAAGGGTGGGACGAGGACCTGACGCGGGAAAAACTGTTTTTT. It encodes CASSQGWDEDLTREKLFF.

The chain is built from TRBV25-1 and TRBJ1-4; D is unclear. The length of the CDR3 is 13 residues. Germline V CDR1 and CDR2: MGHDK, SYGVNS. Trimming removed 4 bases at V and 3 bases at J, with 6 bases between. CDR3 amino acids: CASSGQPNEKLFF. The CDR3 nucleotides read TGTGCCAGCAGTGGCCAGCCTAATGAAAAACTGTTTTTT.

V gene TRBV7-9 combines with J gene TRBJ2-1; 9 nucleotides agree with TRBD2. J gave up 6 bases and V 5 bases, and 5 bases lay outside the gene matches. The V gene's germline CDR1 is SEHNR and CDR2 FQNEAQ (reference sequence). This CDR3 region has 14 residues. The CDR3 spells CASSLPGLANEQFF. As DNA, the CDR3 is TGTGCCAGCAGCCTCCCGGGACTAGCCAATGAGCAGTTCTTC.

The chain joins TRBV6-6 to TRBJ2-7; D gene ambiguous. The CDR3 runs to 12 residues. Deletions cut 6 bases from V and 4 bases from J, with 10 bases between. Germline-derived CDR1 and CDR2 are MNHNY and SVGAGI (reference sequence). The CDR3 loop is CASSSWAYEQYF. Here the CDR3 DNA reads TGTGCCAGCAGCTCCTGGGCTTACGAGCAGTACTTC.

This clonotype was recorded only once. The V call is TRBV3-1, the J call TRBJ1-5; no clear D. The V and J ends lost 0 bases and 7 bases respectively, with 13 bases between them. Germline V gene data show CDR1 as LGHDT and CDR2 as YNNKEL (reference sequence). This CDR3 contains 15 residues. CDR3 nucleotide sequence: TGTGCCAGCAGCCAAGATCAGTGGGAAGGCCAGCCCCAGCATTTT. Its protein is CASSQDQWEGQPQHF.

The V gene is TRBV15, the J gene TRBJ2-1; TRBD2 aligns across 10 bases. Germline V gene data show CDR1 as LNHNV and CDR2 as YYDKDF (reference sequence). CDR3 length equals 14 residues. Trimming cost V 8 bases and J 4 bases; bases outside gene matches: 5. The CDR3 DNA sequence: TGTGCCACCGGGGGACTAGCGATTTACAATGAGCAGTTCTTC. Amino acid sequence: CATGGLAIYNEQFF.

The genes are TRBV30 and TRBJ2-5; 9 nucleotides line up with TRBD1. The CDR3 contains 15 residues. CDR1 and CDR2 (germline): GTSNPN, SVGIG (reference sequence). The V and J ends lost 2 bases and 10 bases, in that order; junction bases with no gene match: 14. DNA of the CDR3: TGTGCCTGGAGTCAGGGGACAGGGCGCAGGCGGGACCAGTACTTC. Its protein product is CAWSQGTGRRRDQYF.

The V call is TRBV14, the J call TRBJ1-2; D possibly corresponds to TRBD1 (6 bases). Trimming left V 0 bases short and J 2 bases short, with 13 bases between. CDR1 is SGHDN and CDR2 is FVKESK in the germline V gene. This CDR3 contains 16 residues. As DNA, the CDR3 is TGTGCCAGCAGCCAAGAGGGACACCCTAAAAACTATGGCTACACCTTC. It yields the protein CASSQEGHPKNYGYTF.

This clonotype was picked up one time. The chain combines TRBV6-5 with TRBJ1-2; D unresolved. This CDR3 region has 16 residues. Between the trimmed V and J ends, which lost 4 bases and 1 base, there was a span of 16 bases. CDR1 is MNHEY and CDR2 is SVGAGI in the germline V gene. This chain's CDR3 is CASSSQPGILNYGYTF. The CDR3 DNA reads TGTGCCAGCAGTTCCCAACCGGGAATACTTAACTATGGCTACACCTTC.

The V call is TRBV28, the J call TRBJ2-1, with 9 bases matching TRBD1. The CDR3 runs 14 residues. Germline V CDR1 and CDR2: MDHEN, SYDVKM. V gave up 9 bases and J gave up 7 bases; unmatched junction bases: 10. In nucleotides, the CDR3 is TGTGCCAGTACTACAGGGGGCGGAATGAATGAGCAGTTCTTC. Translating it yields CASTTGGGMNEQFF.

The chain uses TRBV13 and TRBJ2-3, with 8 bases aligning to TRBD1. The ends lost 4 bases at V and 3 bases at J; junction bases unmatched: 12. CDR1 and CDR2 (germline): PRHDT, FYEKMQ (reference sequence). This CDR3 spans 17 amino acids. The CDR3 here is CASSSVPQGAGTDTQYF. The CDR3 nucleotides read TGTGCCAGCAGCTCCGTCCCCCAGGGGGCGGGAACAGATACGCAGTATTTT.

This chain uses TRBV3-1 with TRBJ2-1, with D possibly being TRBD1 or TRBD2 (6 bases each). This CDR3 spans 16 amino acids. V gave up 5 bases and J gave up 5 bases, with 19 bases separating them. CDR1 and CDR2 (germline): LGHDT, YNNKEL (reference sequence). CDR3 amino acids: CASSGLGGGRNNEQFF. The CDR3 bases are TGTGCCAGCAGCGGCTTAGGAGGGGGGCGAAACAATGAGCAGTTCTTC.

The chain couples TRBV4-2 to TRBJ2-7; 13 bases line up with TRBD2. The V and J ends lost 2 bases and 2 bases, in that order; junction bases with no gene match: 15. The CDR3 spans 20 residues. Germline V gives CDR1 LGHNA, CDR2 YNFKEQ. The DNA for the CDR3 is TGTGCCAGCAGCCAACCCCCCGGGACTAGCGGGATGCGGGAGCCCTACGAGCAGTACTTC. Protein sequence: CASSQPPGTSGMREPYEQYF.